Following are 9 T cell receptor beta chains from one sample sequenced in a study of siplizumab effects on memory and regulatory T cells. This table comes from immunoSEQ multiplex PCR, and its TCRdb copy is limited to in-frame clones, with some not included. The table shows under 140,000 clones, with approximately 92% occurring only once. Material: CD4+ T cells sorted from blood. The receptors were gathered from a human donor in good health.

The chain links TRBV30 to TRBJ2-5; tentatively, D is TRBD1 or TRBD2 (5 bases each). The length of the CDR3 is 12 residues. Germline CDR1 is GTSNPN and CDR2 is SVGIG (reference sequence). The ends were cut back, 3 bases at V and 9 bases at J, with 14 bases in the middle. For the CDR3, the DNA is TGTGCCTGGAGGTGGGGACGCGAATCCCAGTACTTC. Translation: CAWRWGRESQYF.

CDR3 loop: CASSPIGRGSTDTQYF. Here the CDR3 DNA reads TGTGCCAGTAGTCCAATAGGGAGGGGGTCCACAGATACGCAGTATTTT. This chain joins TRBV19 and TRBJ2-3, with a possible D match to TRBD2 (7 bases). V was cut by 5 bases and J by 2 bases, with 17 bases left in between. CDR3 size: 16 residues. The V gene's germline CDR1 is LNHDA and CDR2 SQIVND (reference sequence).

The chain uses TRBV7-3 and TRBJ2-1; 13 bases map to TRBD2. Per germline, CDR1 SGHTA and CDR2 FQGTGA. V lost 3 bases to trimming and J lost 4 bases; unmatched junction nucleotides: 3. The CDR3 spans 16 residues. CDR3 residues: CASSFRTSGRYNEQFF. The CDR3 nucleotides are TGTGCCAGCAGCTTCCGGACTAGCGGGAGATACAATGAGCAGTTCTTC. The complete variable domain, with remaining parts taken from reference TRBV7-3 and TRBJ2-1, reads GAGVSQTPSNKVTEKGKYVELRCDPISGHTALYWYRQSLGQGPEFLIYFQGTGAADDSGLPNDRFFAVRPEGSVSTLKIQRTERGDSAVYLCASSFRTSGRYNEQFFGPGTRLTVL.

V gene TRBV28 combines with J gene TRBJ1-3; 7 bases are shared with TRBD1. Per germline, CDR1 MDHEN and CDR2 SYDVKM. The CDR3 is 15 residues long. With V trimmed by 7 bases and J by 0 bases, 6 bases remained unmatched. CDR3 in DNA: TGTGCCAGCACGGAACAGGGGTTCTCTGGAAACACCATATATTTT. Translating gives CASTEQGFSGNTIYF.

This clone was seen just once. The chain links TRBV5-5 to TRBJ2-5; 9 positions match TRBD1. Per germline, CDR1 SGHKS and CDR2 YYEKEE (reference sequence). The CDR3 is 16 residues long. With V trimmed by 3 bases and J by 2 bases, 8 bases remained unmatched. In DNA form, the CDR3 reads TGTGCCAGCAGCTCGGGGGGACAGGGACCTCAAGAGACCCAGTACTTC. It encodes CASSSGGQGPQETQYF.

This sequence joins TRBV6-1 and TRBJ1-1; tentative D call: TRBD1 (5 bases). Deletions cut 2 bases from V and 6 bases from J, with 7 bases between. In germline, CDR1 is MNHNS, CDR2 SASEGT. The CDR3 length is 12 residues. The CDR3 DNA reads TGTGCCAGCAGTGAACAGGGCCCTGAAGCTTTCTTT. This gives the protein CASSEQGPEAFF.

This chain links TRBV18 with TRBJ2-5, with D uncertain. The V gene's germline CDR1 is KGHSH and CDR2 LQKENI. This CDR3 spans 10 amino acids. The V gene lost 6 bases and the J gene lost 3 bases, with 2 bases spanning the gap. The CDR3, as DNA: TGTGCCAGCTCGGAAGAGACCCAGTACTTC. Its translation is CASSEETQYF.

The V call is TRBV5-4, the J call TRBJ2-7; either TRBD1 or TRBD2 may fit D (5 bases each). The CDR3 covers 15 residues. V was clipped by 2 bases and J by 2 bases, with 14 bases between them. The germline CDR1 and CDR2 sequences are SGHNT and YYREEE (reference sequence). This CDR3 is CASSFGSRGAYEQYF. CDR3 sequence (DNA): TGTGCCAGCAGCTTTGGGTCCCGAGGGGCCTACGAGCAGTACTTC.

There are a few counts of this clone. The CDR3 protein is CASSPRTEAFF. The CDR3 DNA follows: TGTGCCAGCTCACCAAGGACTGAAGCTTTCTTT. The chain employs TRBV18 and TRBJ1-1, with D unresolved. CDR3 length equals 11 residues. CDR1 is KGHSH and CDR2 is LQKENI in the germline V gene. V was cut by 2 bases and J by 5 bases, with 3 bases left in between. The full variable domain, its missing parts supplied by reference TRBV18 and TRBJ1-1, is NAGVMQNPRHLVRRRGQEARLRCSPMKGHSHVYWYRQLPEEGLKFMVYLQKENIIDESGMPKERFSAEFPKEGPSILRIQQVVRGDSAAYFCASSPRTEAFFGQGTRLTVV.